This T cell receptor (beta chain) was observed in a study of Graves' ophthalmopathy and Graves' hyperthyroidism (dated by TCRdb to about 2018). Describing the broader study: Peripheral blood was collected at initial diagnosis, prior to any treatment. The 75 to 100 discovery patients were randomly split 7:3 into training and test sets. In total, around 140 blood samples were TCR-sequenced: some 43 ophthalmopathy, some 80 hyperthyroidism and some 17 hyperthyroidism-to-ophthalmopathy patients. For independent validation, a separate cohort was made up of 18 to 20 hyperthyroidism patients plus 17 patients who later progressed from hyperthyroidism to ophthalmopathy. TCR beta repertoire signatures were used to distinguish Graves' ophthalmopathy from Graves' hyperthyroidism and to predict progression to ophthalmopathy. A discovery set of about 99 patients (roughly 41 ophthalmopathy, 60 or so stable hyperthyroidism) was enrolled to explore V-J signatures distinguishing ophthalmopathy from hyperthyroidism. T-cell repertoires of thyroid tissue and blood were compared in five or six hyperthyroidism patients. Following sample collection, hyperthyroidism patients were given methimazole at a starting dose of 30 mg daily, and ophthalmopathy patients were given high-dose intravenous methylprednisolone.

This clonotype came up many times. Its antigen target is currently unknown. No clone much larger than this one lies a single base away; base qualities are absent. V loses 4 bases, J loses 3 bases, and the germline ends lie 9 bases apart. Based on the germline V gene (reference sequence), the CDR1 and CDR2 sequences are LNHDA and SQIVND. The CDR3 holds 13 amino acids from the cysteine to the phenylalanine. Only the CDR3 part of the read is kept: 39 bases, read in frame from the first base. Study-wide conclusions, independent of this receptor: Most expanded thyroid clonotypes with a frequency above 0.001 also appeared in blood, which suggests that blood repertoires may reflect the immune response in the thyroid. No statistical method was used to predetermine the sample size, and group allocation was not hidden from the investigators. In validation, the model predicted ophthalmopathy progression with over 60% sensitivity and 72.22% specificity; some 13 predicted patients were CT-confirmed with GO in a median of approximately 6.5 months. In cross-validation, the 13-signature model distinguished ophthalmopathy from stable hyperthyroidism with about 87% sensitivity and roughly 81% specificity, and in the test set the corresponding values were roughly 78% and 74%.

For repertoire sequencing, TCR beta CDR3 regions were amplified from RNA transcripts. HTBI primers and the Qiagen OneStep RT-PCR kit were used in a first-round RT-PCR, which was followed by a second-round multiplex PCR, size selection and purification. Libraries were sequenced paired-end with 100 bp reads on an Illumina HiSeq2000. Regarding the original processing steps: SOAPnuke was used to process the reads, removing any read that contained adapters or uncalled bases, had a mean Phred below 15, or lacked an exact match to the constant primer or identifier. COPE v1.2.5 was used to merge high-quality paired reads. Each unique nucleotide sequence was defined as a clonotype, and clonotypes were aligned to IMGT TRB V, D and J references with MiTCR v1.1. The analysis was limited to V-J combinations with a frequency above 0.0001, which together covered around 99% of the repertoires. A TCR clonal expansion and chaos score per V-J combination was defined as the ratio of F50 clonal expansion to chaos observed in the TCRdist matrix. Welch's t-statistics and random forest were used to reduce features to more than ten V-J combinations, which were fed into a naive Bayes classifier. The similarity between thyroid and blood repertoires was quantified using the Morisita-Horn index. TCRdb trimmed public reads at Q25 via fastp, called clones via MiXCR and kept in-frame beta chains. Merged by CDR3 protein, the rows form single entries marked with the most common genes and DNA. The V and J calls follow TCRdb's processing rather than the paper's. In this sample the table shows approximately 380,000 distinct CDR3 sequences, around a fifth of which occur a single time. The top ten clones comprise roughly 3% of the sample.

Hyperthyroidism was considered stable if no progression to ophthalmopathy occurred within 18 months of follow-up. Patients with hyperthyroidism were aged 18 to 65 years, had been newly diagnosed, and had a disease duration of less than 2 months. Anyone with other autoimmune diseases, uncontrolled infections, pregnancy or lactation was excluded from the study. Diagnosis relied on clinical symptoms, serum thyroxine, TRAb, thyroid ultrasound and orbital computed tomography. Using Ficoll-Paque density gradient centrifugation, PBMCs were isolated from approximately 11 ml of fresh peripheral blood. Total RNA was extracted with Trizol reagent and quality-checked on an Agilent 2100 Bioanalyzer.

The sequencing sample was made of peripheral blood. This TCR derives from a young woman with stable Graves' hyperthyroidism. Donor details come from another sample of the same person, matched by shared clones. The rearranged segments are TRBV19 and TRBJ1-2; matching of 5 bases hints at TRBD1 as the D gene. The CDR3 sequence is CASSTGSDYGYTF. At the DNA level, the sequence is TGTGCCAGTAGTACAGGGAGTGACTATGGCTACACCTTC.